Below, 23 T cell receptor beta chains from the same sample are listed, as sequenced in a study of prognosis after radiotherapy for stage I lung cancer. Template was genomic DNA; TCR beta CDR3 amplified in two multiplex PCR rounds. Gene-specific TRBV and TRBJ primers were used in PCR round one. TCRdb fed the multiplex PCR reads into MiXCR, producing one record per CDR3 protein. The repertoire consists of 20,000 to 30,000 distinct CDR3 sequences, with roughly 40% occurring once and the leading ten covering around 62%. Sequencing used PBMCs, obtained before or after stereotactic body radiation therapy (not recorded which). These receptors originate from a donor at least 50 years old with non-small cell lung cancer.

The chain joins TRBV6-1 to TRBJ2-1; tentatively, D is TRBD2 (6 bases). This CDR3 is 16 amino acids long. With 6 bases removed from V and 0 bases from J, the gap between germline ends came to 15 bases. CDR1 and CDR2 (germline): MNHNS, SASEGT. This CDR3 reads CASSPSDGSSYNEQFF. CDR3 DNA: TGTGCCAGCAGCCCAAGTGACGGGAGCTCCTACAATGAGCAGTTCTTC.

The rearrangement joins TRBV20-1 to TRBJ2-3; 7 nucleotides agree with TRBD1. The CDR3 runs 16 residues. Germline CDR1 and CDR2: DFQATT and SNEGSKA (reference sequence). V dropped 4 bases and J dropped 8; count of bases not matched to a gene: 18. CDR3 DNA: TGCAGTGCTACTTCGAAACGGACAGGCATCGAACTTACGCAGTATTTT. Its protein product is CSATSKRTGIELTQYF.

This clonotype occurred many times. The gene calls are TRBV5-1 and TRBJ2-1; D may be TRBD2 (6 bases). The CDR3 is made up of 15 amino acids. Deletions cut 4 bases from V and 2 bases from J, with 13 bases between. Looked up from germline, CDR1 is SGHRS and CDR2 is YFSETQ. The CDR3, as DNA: TGCGCCAGCAGCCCCGATGGCGGGACCTACAATGAGCAGTTCTTC. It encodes CASSPDGGTYNEQFF.

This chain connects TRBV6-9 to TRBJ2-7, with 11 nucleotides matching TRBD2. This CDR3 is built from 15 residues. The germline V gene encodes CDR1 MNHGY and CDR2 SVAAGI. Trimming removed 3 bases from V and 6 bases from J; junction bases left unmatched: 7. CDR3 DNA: TGTGCCAGCAGTTACCCTACTAGCGGGAGTTCCGAGCAGTACTTC. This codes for CASSYPTSGSSEQYF.

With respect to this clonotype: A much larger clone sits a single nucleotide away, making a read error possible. In DNA form, the CDR3 reads TGCAGTGCTAGAGAAGCAGACTCTGGGTCCAACGTCCTGACTTTC. This encodes CSAREADSGSNVLTF. The chain combines TRBV20-1 with TRBJ2-6; D is undetermined. The CDR3 is 15 residues long. The V gene's germline CDR1 is DFQATT and CDR2 SNEGSKA (reference sequence).

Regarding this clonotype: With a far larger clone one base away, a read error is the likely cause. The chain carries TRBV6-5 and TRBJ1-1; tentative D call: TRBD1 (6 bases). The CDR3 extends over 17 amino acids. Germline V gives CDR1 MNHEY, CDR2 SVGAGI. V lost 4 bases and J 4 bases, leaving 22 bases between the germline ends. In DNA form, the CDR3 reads TGTGCCAGCAGTTCCCAACGGGTCAGGGAGACAGGCACTGAAGCTTTCTTT. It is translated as CASSSQRVRETGTEAFF.

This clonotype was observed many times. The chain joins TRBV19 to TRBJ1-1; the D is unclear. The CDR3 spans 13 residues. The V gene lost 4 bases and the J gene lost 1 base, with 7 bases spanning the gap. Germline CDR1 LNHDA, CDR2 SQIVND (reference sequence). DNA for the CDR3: TGTGCCAGTAGTACTCCAGAGAACACTGAAGCTTTCTTT. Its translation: CASSTPENTEAFF.

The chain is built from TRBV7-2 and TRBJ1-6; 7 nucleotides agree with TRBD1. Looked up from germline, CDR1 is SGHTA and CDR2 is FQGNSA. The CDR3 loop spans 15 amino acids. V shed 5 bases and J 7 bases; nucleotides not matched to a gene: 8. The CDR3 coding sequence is TGTGCCAGCAGCCCTTCTTTGGGACAGAATTCACCCCTCCACTTT. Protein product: CASSPSLGQNSPLHF.

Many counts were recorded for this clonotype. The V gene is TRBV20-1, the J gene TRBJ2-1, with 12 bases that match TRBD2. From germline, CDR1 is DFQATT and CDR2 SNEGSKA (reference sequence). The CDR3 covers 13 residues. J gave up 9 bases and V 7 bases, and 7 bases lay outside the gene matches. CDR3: CSGLAGGPSEQFF. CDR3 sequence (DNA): TGCAGTGGGCTAGCGGGAGGGCCTAGTGAGCAGTTCTTC.

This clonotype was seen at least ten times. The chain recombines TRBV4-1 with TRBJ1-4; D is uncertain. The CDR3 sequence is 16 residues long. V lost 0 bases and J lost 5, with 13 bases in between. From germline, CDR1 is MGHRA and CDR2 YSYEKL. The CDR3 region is CASSQDQYRGNEKLFF. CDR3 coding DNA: TGCGCCAGCAGCCAAGATCAGTACCGGGGAAATGAAAAACTGTTTTTT.

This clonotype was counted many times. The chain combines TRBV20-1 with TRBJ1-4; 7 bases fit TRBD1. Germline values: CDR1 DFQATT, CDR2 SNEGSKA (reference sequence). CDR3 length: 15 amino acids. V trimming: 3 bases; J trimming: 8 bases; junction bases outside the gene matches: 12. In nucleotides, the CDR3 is TGCAGTGCTAGTCTTATTGGGGGACAGCCGGAAAAACTGTTTTTT. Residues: CSASLIGGQPEKLFF.

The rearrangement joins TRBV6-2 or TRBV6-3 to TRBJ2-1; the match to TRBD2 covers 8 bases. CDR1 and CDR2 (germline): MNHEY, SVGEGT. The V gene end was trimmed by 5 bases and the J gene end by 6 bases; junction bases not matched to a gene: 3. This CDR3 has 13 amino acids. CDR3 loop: CASSDGTSNEQFF. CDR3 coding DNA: TGTGCCAGCAGTGACGGGACTAGCAATGAGCAGTTCTTC.

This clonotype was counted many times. The CDR3 here is CATSDSREGGETQYF. The DNA for the CDR3 is TGTGCCACCAGTGATTCGAGGGAAGGGGGGGAGACCCAGTACTTC. This chain connects TRBV24-1 to TRBJ2-5; possibly TRBD1 or TRBD2 for D (6 bases each). Trimming took 2 bases from V and 5 from J, leaving 14 bases between them. This CDR3 contains 15 residues. Germline V gene sequence: CDR1 KGHDR, CDR2 SFDVKD.

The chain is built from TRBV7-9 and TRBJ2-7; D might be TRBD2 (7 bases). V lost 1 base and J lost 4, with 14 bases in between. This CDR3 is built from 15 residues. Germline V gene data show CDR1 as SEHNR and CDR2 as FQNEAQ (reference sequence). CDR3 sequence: CASSLEGGIGYEQYF. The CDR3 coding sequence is TGTGCCAGCAGCTTAGAGGGGGGGATCGGGTACGAGCAGTACTTC.

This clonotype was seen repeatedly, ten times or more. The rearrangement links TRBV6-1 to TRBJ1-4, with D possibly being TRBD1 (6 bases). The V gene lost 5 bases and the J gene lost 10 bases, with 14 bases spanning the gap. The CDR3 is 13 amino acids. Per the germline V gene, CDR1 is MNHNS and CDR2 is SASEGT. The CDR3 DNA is TGTGCCAGCAGTCAGGGACACCAGGGAAAACTGTTTTTT. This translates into CASSQGHQGKLFF.

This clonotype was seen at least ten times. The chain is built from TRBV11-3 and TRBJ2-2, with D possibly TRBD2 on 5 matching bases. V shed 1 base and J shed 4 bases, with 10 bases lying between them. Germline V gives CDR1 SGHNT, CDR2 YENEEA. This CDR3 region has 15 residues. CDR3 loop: CASSLVLAGTGELFF. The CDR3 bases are TGTGCCAGCAGCTTAGTGCTAGCCGGCACCGGGGAGCTGTTTTTT.

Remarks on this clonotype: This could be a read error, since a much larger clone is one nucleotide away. Here the CDR3 DNA reads TGTGCCAGCAGTAACCCGACGCTGGTAGAGGAGACCCAGTACTTC. This translates into CASSNPTLVEETQYF. The V gene is TRBV6-5, the J gene TRBJ2-5; D is undetermined. The CDR3 is made up of 15 amino acids. V lost 5 bases and J 5 bases, leaving 18 bases between the germline ends. CDR1 MNHEY and CDR2 SVGAGI come from the germline V gene.

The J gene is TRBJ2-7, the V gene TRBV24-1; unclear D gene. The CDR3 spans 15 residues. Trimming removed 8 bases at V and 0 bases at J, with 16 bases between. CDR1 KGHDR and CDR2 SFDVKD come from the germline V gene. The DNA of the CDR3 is TGTGCCACCAAGAGCCCGGGTCCAGTCTCCTACGAGCAGTACTTC. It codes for CATKSPGPVSYEQYF.

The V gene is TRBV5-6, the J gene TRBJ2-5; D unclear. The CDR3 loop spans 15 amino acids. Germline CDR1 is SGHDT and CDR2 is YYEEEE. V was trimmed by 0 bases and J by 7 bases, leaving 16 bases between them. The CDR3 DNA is TGTGCCAGCAGCTTGGCAGCCCTCACCCATCGGACCCAGTACTTC. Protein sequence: CASSLAALTHRTQYF.

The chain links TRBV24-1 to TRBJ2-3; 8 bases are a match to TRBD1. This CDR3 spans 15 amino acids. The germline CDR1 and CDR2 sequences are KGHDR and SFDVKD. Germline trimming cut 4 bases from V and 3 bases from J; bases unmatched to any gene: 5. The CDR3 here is CATSEAGQGTDTQYF. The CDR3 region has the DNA TGTGCCACCAGTGAGGCCGGACAGGGTACAGATACGCAGTATTTT.

The DNA for the CDR3 is TGTGCCAGCAGTGACACGGGAACCGCCGAGCAGTACTTC. Its protein product is CASSDTGTAEQYF. V and J are TRBV6-1 and TRBJ2-7, with D perhaps TRBD2 (5 bases). CDR1 is MNHNS, CDR2 SASEGT, per germline. Trimming left V 3 bases short and J 6 bases short, with 12 bases between. This CDR3 is built from 13 residues.

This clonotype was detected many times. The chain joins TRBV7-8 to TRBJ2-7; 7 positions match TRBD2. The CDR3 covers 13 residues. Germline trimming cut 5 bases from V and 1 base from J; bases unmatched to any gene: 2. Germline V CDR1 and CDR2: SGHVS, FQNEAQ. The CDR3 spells CASSPGGSYEQYF. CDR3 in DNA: TGTGCCAGCAGCCCCGGGGGGTCCTACGAGCAGTACTTC.

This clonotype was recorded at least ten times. CDR3 nucleotides: TGTGCCAGCAGCCCGGGGGAGGCCAGGGGGCCGACTGAAGCTTTCTTT. Amino acid sequence: CASSPGEARGPTEAFF. The J gene is TRBJ1-1, the V gene TRBV7-9, with 8 bases aligning to TRBD1. This CDR3 has 16 amino acids. Germline values: CDR1 SEHNR, CDR2 FQNEAQ (reference sequence). Trimming at V came to 5 bases and at J to 5 bases, leaving 13 bases not matched to a gene.